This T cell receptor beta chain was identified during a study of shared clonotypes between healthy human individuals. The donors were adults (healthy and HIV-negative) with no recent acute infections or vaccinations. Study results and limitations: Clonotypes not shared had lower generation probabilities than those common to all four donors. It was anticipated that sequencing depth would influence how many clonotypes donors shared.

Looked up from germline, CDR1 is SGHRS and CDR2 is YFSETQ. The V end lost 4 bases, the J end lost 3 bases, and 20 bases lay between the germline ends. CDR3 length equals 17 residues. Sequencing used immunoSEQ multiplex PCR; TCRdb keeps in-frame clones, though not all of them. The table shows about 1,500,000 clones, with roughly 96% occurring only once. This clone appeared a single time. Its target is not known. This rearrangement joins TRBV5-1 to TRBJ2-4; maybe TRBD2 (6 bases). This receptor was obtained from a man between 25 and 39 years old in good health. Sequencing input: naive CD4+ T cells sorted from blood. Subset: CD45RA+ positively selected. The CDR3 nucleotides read TGCGCCAGCAGCCAGGTGGGGGGTCCCGTGGTCAAAAACATTCAGTACTTC. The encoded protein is CASSQVGGPVVKNIQYF.